The 10 T cell receptor beta chains below all came from one sample that was sequenced in a study of technical replicates of blood from a few donors. Assay: immunoSEQ multiplex PCR; the TCRdb copy retains only in-frame clones and omits some. In the table there are some 75,000 clones, around 96% of which are singletons. The material sequenced was T cells isolated from PBMCs. These receptors came from a human donor in good health.

The chain employs TRBV10-3 and TRBJ2-7; 7 positions match TRBD1. Losses at the gene ends were 10 bases for V and 3 bases for J; bases not matched to a gene: 9. Germline values: CDR1 ENHRY, CDR2 SYGVKD. The CDR3 has 13 residues. The CDR3 DNA follows: TGTGCCACGGGGACAGTCGGAAACTACGAGCAGTACTTC. Translation: CATGTVGNYEQYF.

V and J are TRBV19 and TRBJ2-7, with TRBD2 identical over 12 bases. CDR1 and CDR2 from the germline V gene are LNHDA and SQIVND (reference sequence). The CDR3 spans 15 residues. Trimming at V came to 6 bases and at J to 5 bases, leaving 8 bases not matched to a gene. CDR3 sequence: CASSSLAGGPNEQYF. CDR3 DNA sequence: TGTGCCAGTAGCTCCCTAGCGGGAGGGCCCAACGAGCAGTACTTC. The full variable domain, in which reference TRBV19 and TRBJ2-7 provide the parts outside the CDR3, is DGGITQSPKYLFRKEGQNVTLSCEQNLNHDAMYWYRQDPGQGLRLIYYSQIVNDFQKGDIAEGYSVSREKKESFPLTVTSAQKNPTAFYLCASSSLAGGPNEQYFGPGTRLTVT.

The chain joins TRBV7-8 to TRBJ2-7, with 12 positions matching TRBD2. J lost 4 bases, V lost 5 bases, and 3 bases had no gene match. Germline V CDR1 and CDR2: SGHVS, FQNEAQ. The length of the CDR3 is 14 residues. The CDR3 nucleotides are TGTGCCAGCAGCCCCGGACTAGCGGGATACGAGCAGTACTTC. Translated, it gives CASSPGLAGYEQYF.

This chain uses TRBV6-6 with TRBJ1-1; D perhaps matches TRBD1 (5 bases). Deletions cut 5 bases from V and 1 base from J, with 8 bases between. This CDR3 comprises 13 residues. Germline V CDR1 and CDR2: MNHNY, SVGAGI (reference sequence). The CDR3 spells CASSQGGNTEAFF. CDR3 nucleotide sequence: TGTGCCAGCAGTCAGGGAGGGAACACTGAAGCTTTCTTT.

This clone appeared a few times. V usage is TRBV4-3 and J usage is TRBJ1-1; the D is unclear. Trimming stripped 4 bases from V and 1 base from J, with 7 bases between. Germline assignment: CDR1 LGHNA and CDR2 YSLEER. The CDR3 runs 13 residues. CDR3 bases: TGCGCCAGCAGCCCTACAGCGAACACTGAAGCTTTCTTT. Its translation: CASSPTANTEAFF.

The chain carries TRBV7-2 and TRBJ2-1, with 11 positions matching TRBD2. V shed 5 bases and J 10 bases; nucleotides not matched to a gene: 7. CDR3 size: 14 residues. The germline gives CDR1 SGHTA, CDR2 FQGNSA. The CDR3 nucleotides are TGTGCCAGCAGCCCACGACTAGCGGGAAAGGAGCAGTTCTTC. This gives the protein CASSPRLAGKEQFF.

J is TRBJ2-7 and V is TRBV15, with 14 positions matching TRBD2. Germline loops: CDR1 LNHNV, CDR2 YYDKDF (reference sequence). V lost 1 base, J lost 2 bases, and 1 base stayed unmatched. This CDR3 is built from 16 residues. CDR3 sequence (DNA): TGTGCCACCAGCAGAGGGGGACTAGCGGGAGCCTACGAGCAGTACTTC. Protein sequence: CATSRGGLAGAYEQYF.

The chain joins TRBV28 to TRBJ2-5; 7 positions match TRBD1. In germline, CDR1 is MDHEN, CDR2 SYDVKM. Trimming at V came to 2 bases and at J to 1 base, leaving 7 bases not matched to a gene. The CDR3 loop spans 16 amino acids. The CDR3: CASSLPDRVLQETQYF. CDR3 sequence (DNA): TGTGCCAGCAGTTTACCCGACAGGGTTCTCCAAGAGACCCAGTACTTC.

The chain joins TRBV4-3 to TRBJ1-2, with a tentative D call TRBD1 (6 bases). V was pared by 0 bases and J by 8 bases, with 19 bases between. The CDR3 sequence is 16 residues long. CDR1 and CDR2 (germline): LGHNA, YSLEER. The CDR3 sequence: CASSQDLSSGGLGYTF. CDR3 bases: TGCGCCAGCAGCCAAGATCTAAGTTCCGGGGGGCTCGGCTACACCTTC.

The chain couples TRBV15 to TRBJ2-3; 8 bases agree with TRBD1. The CDR3 loop spans 14 amino acids. The J segment lost 2 bases and the V segment lost 2 bases, leaving 0 bases of the junction unmatched. Germline V lookup: CDR1 LNHNV, CDR2 YYDKDF (reference sequence). This CDR3 is CATSRQGATDTQYF. The DNA of the CDR3 is TGTGCCACCAGCAGACAGGGGGCCACAGATACGCAGTATTTT.